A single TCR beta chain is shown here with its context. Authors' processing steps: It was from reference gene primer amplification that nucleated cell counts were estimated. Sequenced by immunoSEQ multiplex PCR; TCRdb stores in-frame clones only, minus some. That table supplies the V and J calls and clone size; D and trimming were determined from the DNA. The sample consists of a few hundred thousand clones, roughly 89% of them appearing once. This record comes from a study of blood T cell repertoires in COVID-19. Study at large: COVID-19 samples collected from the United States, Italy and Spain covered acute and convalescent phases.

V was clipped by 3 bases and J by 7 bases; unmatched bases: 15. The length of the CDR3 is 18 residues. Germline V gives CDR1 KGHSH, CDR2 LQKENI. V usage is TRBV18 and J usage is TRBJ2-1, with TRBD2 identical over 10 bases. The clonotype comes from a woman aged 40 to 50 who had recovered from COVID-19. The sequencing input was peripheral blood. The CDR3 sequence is CASSPIAGGLDGRNEQFF. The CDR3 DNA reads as TGTGCCAGCTCACCCATAGCGGGGGGCCTGGACGGTCGTAATGAGCAGTTCTTC.